This passage covers 8 T cell receptor beta chains from one sample sequenced in a study of blood T cell repertoires in COVID-19. Clones were sequenced by immunoSEQ multiplex PCR, and TCRdb holds only the in-frame ones, with some missing. The table lists some 240,000 clones, under 90% of them singletons. Sequencing was done on a sample of peripheral blood. Source of these receptors: a man in his 60s who had recovered from COVID-19.

This chain joins TRBV12-3 or TRBV12-4 and TRBJ1-2; D ambiguous. V lost 6 bases and J lost 2, with 7 bases in between. The CDR3 has 12 amino acids. The CDR3: CASRATNYGYTF. CDR3 nucleotides: TGTGCCAGCAGGGCAACGAACTATGGCTACACCTTC.

The chain combines TRBV11-2 with TRBJ2-7, with D possibly TRBD1 on 6 matching bases. CDR3 length equals 15 residues. In germline, CDR1 is SGHAT, CDR2 FQNNGV. V was cut by 0 bases and J by 3 bases, with 12 bases left in between. The CDR3 DNA follows: TGTGCCAGCAGCTTAGAATGGGGGCGTATCTACGAGCAGTACTTC. It codes for CASSLEWGRIYEQYF.

The chain carries TRBV20-1 and TRBJ1-2; D call uncertain. The CDR3 consists of 11 residues. Germline V lookup: CDR1 DFQATT, CDR2 SNEGSKA (reference sequence). Trimming stripped 3 bases from V and 2 bases from J, with 4 bases between. CDR3 residues: CSASRNYGYTF. The CDR3 nucleotides read TGCAGTGCTAGCAGAAACTATGGCTACACCTTC.

This rearrangement joins TRBV6-2 or TRBV6-3 to TRBJ1-3; D remains unclear. Germline CDR1 is MNHEY and CDR2 is SVGEGT. V lost 2 bases to trimming and J lost 8 bases, with 22 bases between them. The CDR3 length is 17 residues. In DNA, the CDR3 is TGTGCCAGCAGTTACCCGCCACGAGCGCAGTTAAAGGACACCATATATTTT. It yields the protein CASSYPPRAQLKDTIYF.

The V and J genes are TRBV2 and TRBJ2-7; 11 nucleotides align to TRBD2. V was clipped by 3 bases and J by 3 bases; unmatched bases: 7. The CDR3 spans 16 residues. Germline V gene lookup returns CDR1 SNHLY and CDR2 FYNNEI. The CDR3 DNA is TGTGCCAGCAGTGATTTACTAGCGGGAGCAGGCTACGAGCAGTACTTC. It yields the protein CASSDLLAGAGYEQYF.

V and J are TRBV7-2 and TRBJ1-5, with TRBD1 matching 9 bases. The CDR3 contains 16 residues. V shed 5 bases, J shed 1 base, and the junction held 6 bases outside the gene matches. Germline lookup yields CDR1 SGHTA and CDR2 FQGNSA. CDR3 coding DNA: TGTGCCAGCAGCGTCGGACAGGGGTTAAGCAATCAGCCCCAGCATTTT. It translates to CASSVGQGLSNQPQHF.

The V call is TRBV7-2, the J call TRBJ2-1; 7 nucleotides match TRBD2. V lost 1 base and J lost 12; bases outside the gene matches: 9. The CDR3 has 14 amino acids. Germline lookup yields CDR1 SGHTA and CDR2 FQGNSA. CDR3 bases: TGTGCCAGCAGCTTAGTCAAGCAAGGCGGGAGGCAGTTCTTC. The encoded protein is CASSLVKQGGRQFF. Full variable domain (remainder filled in from reference TRBV7-2 and TRBJ2-1): GAGVSQSPSNKVTEKGKDVELRCDPISGHTALYWYRQSLGQGLEFLIYFQGNSAPDKSGLPSDRFSAERTGGSVSTLTIQRTQQEDSAVYLCASSLVKQGGRQFFGPGTRLTVL.

The J gene is TRBJ2-1, the V gene TRBV6-5; D not certain. CDR3 size: 14 residues. V was clipped by 3 bases and J by 3 bases, with 9 bases between them. Germline loops: CDR1 MNHEY, CDR2 SVGAGI. The CDR3 sequence: CASSYREIYNEQFF. In DNA form, the CDR3 reads TGTGCCAGCAGTTATAGAGAGATCTACAATGAGCAGTTCTTC.